This T cell receptor beta chain was retrieved from a study of identical twins. Study-level results: Shared out-of-frame alpha sequences (those common to twins) showed excess low generation probability. For cord blood, abundant beta clonotypes had fewer insertions, unlike memory repertoires, which showed none.

The sample holds many counts of this clonotype. Its matching antigen is unknown. All donors comprised healthy Caucasians. Unique molecular identifiers were in the cDNA, with template-switch universal primer binding. From the 5' RACE reads, TCRdb called clonotypes with MiXCR, one entry per CDR3 protein. Of 250,000 to 300,000 distinct CDR3 sequences in the sample, less than 9.5% are singletons; the top ten hold roughly 6.8%. The CDR3 has 19 amino acids. Germline CDR1 reads MDHEN; CDR2 reads SYDVKM. V shed 4 bases and J 5 bases; nucleotides not matched to a gene: 20. The same specimen was also included in a second study, on yellow fever vaccine responses in identical twins.

This clonotype was sampled from a young woman in good health. Sequencing used CD8+ T cells sorted from blood. This chain connects TRBV28 to TRBJ1-5, with TRBD1 matching 7 bases. CDR3: CASSSGPGPGGLVYQPQHF. In DNA form, the CDR3 reads TGTGCCAGCAGTTCTGGCCCGGGACCAGGGGGACTGGTATATCAGCCCCAGCATTTT.